The 5 T cell receptor beta chains below come from one sample, sequenced in a study of sequential checkpoint blockade in melanoma. This table comes from immunoSEQ multiplex PCR, and its TCRdb copy is limited to in-frame clones, with some not included. Of some 13,000 clones in the sample, around 72% were seen once. This sample's treatment: randomized to nivolumab then ipilimumab (arm A) or the reverse (arm B). The sequencing used CD8+ T cells sorted from blood (inferred from file names), collected from a patient given nivolumab and ipilimumab in sequence. These receptors were obtained from a human donor with melanoma.

The genes are TRBV13 and TRBJ2-3; D gene unclear. CDR1 and CDR2 from the germline V gene are PRHDT and FYEKMQ (reference sequence). V lost 5 bases and J lost 0, with 6 bases in between. CDR3 length equals 13 residues. This chain's CDR3 is CASSPGSTDTQYF. As DNA, the CDR3 is TGTGCCAGCAGCCCAGGCAGCACAGATACGCAGTATTTT.

The chain carries TRBV6-1 and TRBJ2-7; perhaps TRBD1 as D (6 bases). The CDR3 totals 13 residues. Trimming left V 5 bases short and J 2 bases short, with 10 bases between. Germline CDR1 MNHNS, CDR2 SASEGT. The CDR3 spells CASSWTVTYEQYF. CDR3 bases: TGTGCCAGCAGTTGGACAGTAACCTACGAGCAGTACTTC.

This clone was detected only a few times. This rearrangement joins TRBV7-9 to TRBJ2-6; D is perhaps TRBD1 (6 bases). Trimming cost V 1 base and J 1 base, with 17 bases left between them. Germline V gives CDR1 SEHNR, CDR2 FQNEAQ (reference sequence). The CDR3 contains 19 residues. In DNA, the CDR3 is TGTGCCAGCAGCTTAGTCCCAGGGGATGGCCTATCTGGGGCCAACGTCCTGACTTTC. Translation gives CASSLVPGDGLSGANVLTF.

The genes are TRBV4-3 and TRBJ2-5, with 10 nucleotides matching TRBD1. The J call is in doubt because the DNA end fits TRBJ2-7 better. Per the germline V gene, CDR1 is LGHNA and CDR2 is YSLEER. The CDR3 has 15 amino acids. The CDR3 protein is CASSPGTGEPYEQYF. DNA of the CDR3: TGCGCCAGCAGCCCTGGGACAGGGGAACCCTACGAGCAGTACTTC.

The rearrangement links TRBV6-6 to TRBJ1-2; possibly TRBD1 for D (6 bases). V lost 2 bases and J lost 4, with 14 bases in between. Germline V gene lookup returns CDR1 MNHNY and CDR2 SVGAGI (reference sequence). The CDR3 spans 15 residues. CDR3 protein: CASSYLKRTVYGYTF. As DNA, the CDR3 is TGTGCCAGCAGTTACCTCAAGCGGACAGTCTATGGCTACACCTTC.